This T cell receptor (beta chain) derives from a study of blood T cell repertoires in COVID-19. At the level of the study: Researchers got acute and convalescent COVID-19 samples from the United States, Italy and Spain. PBMCs, B-cell-depleted T cells, or T cells provided the cDNA or gDNA that made up the material.

Authors' processing steps: Estimation of nucleated cell counts relied on the amplification of reference gene primers. Using immunoSEQ multiplex PCR, the repertoire was profiled, and TCRdb retains in-frame clones only, with some absent. V and J calls and clone size follow that table, whereas D and trimming were derived from the DNA. Among more than 100,000 clones listed, approximately 80% were seen once. V was clipped by 4 bases and J by 0 bases; unmatched bases: 4. The germline gives CDR1 SNHLY, CDR2 FYNNEI. This CDR3 region has 15 residues. Sequencing input: peripheral blood. The TCR comes from a human donor in a cohort sampled during active COVID-19. This chain connects TRBV2 to TRBJ2-7, with TRBD2 matching over 9 bases. The CDR3 loop is CASSGGLALSYEQYF. CDR3 in DNA: TGTGCCAGCAGTGGAGGACTAGCGCTCTCCTACGAGCAGTACTTC.